This T cell receptor beta chain came from a study of cytomegalovirus exposure and HLA in healthy donors (dated by TCRdb to the late 2010s). About the investigation overall: An earlier analysis of about 530 of the donors reported about 280 Gb of sequence data and 117 million unique TCR beta sequences obtained from approximately 180 million T cells. Alongside the repertoire data, information on donor age, sex, ethnicity and CMV serostatus was compiled. Class I and class II HLA loci were covered by the typing at four-digit resolution. In addition to the first cohort of hundreds of subjects, a separate validation cohort of approximately 120 different subjects was used. Roughly 300 gigabases of sequencing data and tens of millions of unique TCR sequences were included in an early release covering several hundred HLA-typed donors. Every repertoire in the discovery cohort had been generated on one and the same sequencing platform. The study used immunosequencing to profile the T cell repertoires of some 600 subjects and linked those repertoires to cytomegalovirus serostatus. The number of donors typed differed by locus, with about 629-640 for A, B, C, DRB1 and DQB1, roughly 550 for DQA1, 600 to 610 for DPA1, and around 450 for DPB1. Among roughly 400 genotyped donors of the cohort, an average of roughly 230,000 unique TCR beta nucleotide sequences was sequenced per donor, of which about 18% were non-productive. To predict cytomegalovirus infection status, the study brought together high-throughput TCR immunosequencing, statistical association of individual TCRs with disease status, and machine learning. The later analysis used no new phenotypic data to find candidate immune exposures, relying instead on TCR beta sequences and their occurrence across donors. The study aimed to test whether cataloging public T cell receptors could reveal signatures of past pathogen exposure. The genetic ancestry cluster associated with self-reported Caucasian donors included 65% to 90% of the roughly 400 genotyped donors. In a later analysis, previously published TCR beta repertoires from about 640 donors were re-analyzed and high-resolution HLA genotyping was added so that TCR occurrence patterns could be studied. A later genetic analysis took genome-wide SNP genotypes for 398 of the 666 donors and used that subset as a discovery cohort. Several DR-DQ haplotypes were handled as single units for association and clustering because linkage in the cohort was strong. To decide whether each TCR beta V gene segment behaved as functional or pseudogenic, an earlier analysis of some 600 of the donors relied on high-throughput TCR beta sequencing. Overall study outcomes, separate from this receptor: Because the 87-base-pair reads could not distinguish some IMGT-functional V segments, including TRBV6-2 and TRBV6-3, those segments were excluded. Most CMV-associated TCR beta chains appeared to be HLA-restricted in a later analysis, and the HLA associations seemed to be driven largely by CMV exposure. In vitro tests confirmed that a few of the cytomegalovirus-associated TCR beta chains recognize cytomegalovirus antigens. According to a later genetic analysis, donors in an Asian-associated ancestry cluster had fewer N-insertions in productive TCRs than the approximately 650-donor mean. Several of the top co-occurrence clusters appeared to be linked to parvovirus B19, influenza, CMV and Epstein-Barr virus, according to a later analysis. A group of highly shared sequence variants was considered likely to be a technical artifact of the sequencing pipeline. In a later analysis, the rate of TCR association differed among HLA loci, with DRB1 alleles having the most associated TCRs and HLA-C alleles having the fewest. This cohort had only TCR beta chains sequenced, and the lack of alpha or paired-chain data limited which features could be detected. Because counts were too low, some 17 rarely observed V segments, including chromosome 9 orphons, were left out of the earlier analysis of 587 of the donors. Roughly uniform sequencing depth across donors was assumed in presence/absence analyses, although this assumption may not hold. Most TCR sequences were seen in very few donors, while some public TCRs were found in many individuals. In both the original and validation cohorts, the classifier was reported to diagnose cytomegalovirus status with high specificity and sensitivity. In the study, some 180 TCR beta chains were listed as associated with cytomegalovirus. The authors suggested that the approach could potentially be extended to other disease states and immunological phenotypes. In a later genetic analysis, a missense DCLRE1C variant was associated with V-gene and J-gene trimming of TCR beta chains, and the association was replicated in an independent cohort. CMV serostatus was the only immune exposure information available for the cohort. Because HLA typing was unavailable for some donors at each locus, only the typed subset was used in association tests. Linkage disequilibrium might explain the correlated functional status among segregating V segments, but an unknown experimental factor could not be ruled out. In a later analysis, HLA-associated TCR beta chains were found to be more clonally expanded and to have lower generation probabilities than equally common non-associated chains. An earlier analysis of around 600 of the donors showed that most TCR beta V segments appeared in productive rearrangements either about 87% or about 30% of the time, which broadly matched IMGT annotations. A further reported finding was that TCR beta sequences accurately predicted the HLA-A and HLA-B alleles for most subjects in the first cohort. Strong co-occurrence of HLA alleles, especially DR and DQ, made assigning TCR associations to individual alleles difficult. At a false discovery rate of 0.05, a later analysis linked 15,000 to 20,000 TCR beta sequences to specific HLA alleles.

Library preparation employed the immunoSEQ multiplex PCR assay. For the multiplex PCR, a mixture combining 60 forward primers for TCR Vbeta segments and 13 reverse primers for TCR Jbeta segments was used. A multiplex PCR assay on genomic DNA amplified the CDR3 region of rearranged TCR beta genes. On the Illumina HiSeq System, the amplified TCR beta libraries were sequenced as 87-base-pair reads. Concerning the study's data processing: A later analysis tallied 75 million to 95 million unique TCR beta chains across the 666 repertoires, and approximately 11 million of those chains were shared by two or more donors. Raw reads were error-corrected and collapsed into unique sequences with a nearest-neighbor algorithm that merged closely related sequences to remove PCR and sequencing errors. Alignment of CDR3 sequences to IMGT reference sequences was used to assign V, D and J gene segments. For a sequence to be retained, at least a six-nucleotide match to both a V gene segment and a J gene segment was required. A rearrangement counted as productive if the CDR3 had no stop codons and remained in frame with V and J, and every other rearrangement counted as non-productive. Following IMGT convention, CDR3 was defined as the stretch from the second conserved V-encoded cysteine up to the conserved J-encoded phenylalanine. In an earlier analysis of approximately 590 of the donors, sequences lacking an unambiguous match to a single V gene segment were excluded. An earlier analysis of approximately 590 of the donors classified V segments as functional when productive rearrangements were above 56.7% and as segregating when the standard deviation between donors was above 5%. A statistical classification framework was built to diagnose cytomegalovirus status from the catalog of TCR beta chain sequences. A later analysis assigned V and J genes by comparing TCR nucleotide sequences with IMGT/GENE-DB human TR gene sequences. In a later analysis, CDR3 sequences and most-parsimonious VDJ recombination scenarios were assigned using the TCRdist pipeline. In a later analysis, every TCR beta chain was defined by the combination of its CDR3 amino acid sequence and its V-gene family, and reads without a unique V-gene family were dropped. As a way to deal with suspected cross-contamination and a sequencing artifact, a later analysis dropped 450 to 700 nucleotide sequences that were highly shared and had low generation probability. In a later analysis, a clonal expansion index was calculated for each public chain from normalized within-repertoire ranks of inferred template counts. Generation probabilities in a later analysis came from a VDJ recombination model fitted to out-of-frame rearrangements, and those results were checked against IGoR. A later analysis scored TCR-TCR, TCR-HLA and TCR-CMV co-occurrence with hypergeometric tests, applying a repertoire-size bias correction to TCR pairs. To estimate false discovery rates, a later analysis permuted the HLA or CMV assignments 20 times. In a later analysis, co-occurring TCRs were grouped using DBSCAN, and TCRdist sequence similarity was added for clustering within HLA-allele-positive subsets. Co-occurrence clustering excluded repertoires with fewer than 30,000 or more than 120,000 public chains, plus five with anomalous nucleotide sharing. What TCRdb holds here is the immuneACCESS table cut down to in-frame rearrangements. Part of the clones is not present; checked against another copy, under half of the missing clones reflect an unresolved V gene, and the others are unexplained. Clone size and V and J calls were adopted from that table, with D and trimming inferred from the DNA. This sample is represented by about 60,000 clones; around two thirds of them were singletons. 19% of the sample belongs to the ten largest clones.

The cohort was made up of hundreds of healthy bone marrow donors. Cohort members were all nominally healthy when sampled, although unrecorded immune exposures were likely present. The donor tested CMV seropositive and was one of the 289 seropositive cohort members. A peripheral blood sample was collected from each donor, and TCR beta sequencing was performed on peripheral blood mononuclear cells. Genomic DNA extraction from the blood cell samples was performed with the Qiagen DNeasy Blood Extraction Kit. From cysteine to phenylalanine, the CDR3 is 15 amino acids long. The DNA shown is the 45-base CDR3, in frame from base 1. Relative to germline, V is missing 3 bases and J is missing 2 bases, with 8 bases of the junction outside any gene match. In the germline V gene, CDR1 corresponds to SGHDT and CDR2 to YYEEEE. This clone was observed a few times. There is no known antigen for this receptor. No qualities accompany the bases; no much larger clone lies one base away.

Sequencing was performed on PBMCs. The receptor was derived from a woman aged 60 to 75 in good health and CMV-seropositive. The chain joins TRBV5-6 to TRBJ2-7, with 7 bases matching TRBD1. The sequenced DNA: TGTGCCAGCAGCTATCTAGACAGGGACCCCTACGAGCAGTACTTC. This is translated as CASSYLDRDPYEQYF.